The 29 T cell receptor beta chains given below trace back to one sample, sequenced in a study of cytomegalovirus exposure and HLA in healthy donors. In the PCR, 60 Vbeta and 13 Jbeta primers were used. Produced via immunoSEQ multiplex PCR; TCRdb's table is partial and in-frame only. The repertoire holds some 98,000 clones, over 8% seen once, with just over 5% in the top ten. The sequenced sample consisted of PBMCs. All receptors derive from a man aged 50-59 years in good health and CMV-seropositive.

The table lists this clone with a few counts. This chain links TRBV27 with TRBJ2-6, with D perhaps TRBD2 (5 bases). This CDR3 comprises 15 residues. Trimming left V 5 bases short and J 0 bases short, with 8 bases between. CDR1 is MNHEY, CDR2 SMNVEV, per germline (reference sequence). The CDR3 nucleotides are TGTGCCAGCAGTAAAGCGGACTCTGGGGCCAACGTCCTGACTTTC. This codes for CASSKADSGANVLTF.

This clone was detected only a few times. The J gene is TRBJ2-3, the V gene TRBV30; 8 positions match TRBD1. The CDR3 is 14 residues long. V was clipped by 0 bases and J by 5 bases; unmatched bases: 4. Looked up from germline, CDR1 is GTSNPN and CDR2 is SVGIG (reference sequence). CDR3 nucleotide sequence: TGTGCCTGGAGTGTCCAGGGGGCGGGAGATACGCAGTATTTT. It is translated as CAWSVQGAGDTQYF. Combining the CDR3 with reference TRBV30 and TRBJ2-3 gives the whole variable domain SQTIHQWPATLVQPVGSPLSLECTVEGTSNPNLYWYRQAAGRGLQLLFYSVGIGQISSEVPQNLSASRPQDRQFILSSKKLLLSDSGFYLCAWSVQGAGDTQYFGPGTRLTVL.

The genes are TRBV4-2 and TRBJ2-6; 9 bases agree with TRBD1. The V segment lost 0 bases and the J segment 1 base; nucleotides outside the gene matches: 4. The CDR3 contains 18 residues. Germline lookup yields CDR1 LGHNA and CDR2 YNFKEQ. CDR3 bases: TGTGCCAGCAGCCAAGAGGGACAGGGAGTTTCTGGGGCCAACGTCCTGACTTTC. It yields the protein CASSQEGQGVSGANVLTF.

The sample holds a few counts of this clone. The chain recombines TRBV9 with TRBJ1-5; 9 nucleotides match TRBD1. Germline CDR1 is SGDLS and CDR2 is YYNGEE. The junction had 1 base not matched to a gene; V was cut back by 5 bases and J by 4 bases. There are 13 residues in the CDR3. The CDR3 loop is CASSGTGNQPQHF. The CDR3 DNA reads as TGTGCCAGCAGTGGGACAGGGAATCAGCCCCAGCATTTT.

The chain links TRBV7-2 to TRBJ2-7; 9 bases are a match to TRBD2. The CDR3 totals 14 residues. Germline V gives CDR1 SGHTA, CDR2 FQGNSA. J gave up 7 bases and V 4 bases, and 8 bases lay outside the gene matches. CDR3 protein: CASSSASGAGEQYF. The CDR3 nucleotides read TGTGCCAGCAGCTCGGCTAGCGGGGCGGGGGAGCAGTACTTC. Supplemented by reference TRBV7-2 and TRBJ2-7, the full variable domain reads GAGVSQSPSNKVTEKGKDVELRCDPISGHTALYWYRQSLGQGLEFLIYFQGNSAPDKSGLPSDRFSAERTGGSVSTLTIQRTQQEDSAVYLCASSSASGAGEQYFGPGTRLTVT.

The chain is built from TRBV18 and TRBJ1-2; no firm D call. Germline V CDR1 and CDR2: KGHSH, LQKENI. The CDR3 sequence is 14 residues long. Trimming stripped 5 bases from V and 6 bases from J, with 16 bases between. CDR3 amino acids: CASSARIFGDGYTF. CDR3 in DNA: TGTGCCAGCTCAGCACGAATCTTCGGAGATGGCTACACCTTC.

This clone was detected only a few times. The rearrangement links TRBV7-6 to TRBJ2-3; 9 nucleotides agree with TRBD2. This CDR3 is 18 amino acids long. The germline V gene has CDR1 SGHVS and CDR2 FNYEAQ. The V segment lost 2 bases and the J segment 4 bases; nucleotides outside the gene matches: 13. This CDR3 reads CASSLLGRASGIPDTQYF. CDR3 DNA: TGTGCCAGCAGCTTACTTGGCAGGGCTAGCGGGATTCCAGATACGCAGTATTTT.

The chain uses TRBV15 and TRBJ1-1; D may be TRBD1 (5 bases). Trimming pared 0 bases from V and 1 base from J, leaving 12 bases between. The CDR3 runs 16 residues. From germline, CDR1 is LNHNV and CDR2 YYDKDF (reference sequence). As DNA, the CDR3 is TGTGCCACCAGCAGAGAGGGGGGTCTCGAGAACACTGAAGCTTTCTTT. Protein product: CATSREGGLENTEAFF.

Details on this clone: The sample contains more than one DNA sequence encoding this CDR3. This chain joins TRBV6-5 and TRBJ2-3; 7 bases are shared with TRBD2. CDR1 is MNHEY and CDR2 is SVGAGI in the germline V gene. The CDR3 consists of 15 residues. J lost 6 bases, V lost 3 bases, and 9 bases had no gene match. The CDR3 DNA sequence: TGTGCCAGCAGTTATGAAGGCGGGAGACTGGATACGCAGTATTTT. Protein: CASSYEGGRLDTQYF.

CDR3 bases: TGTGCCAGCAGTGAGCACAGTGGTGGCTACACCTTC. This encodes CASSEHSGGYTF. The gene calls are TRBV2 and TRBJ1-2, with unresolved D. This CDR3 has 12 amino acids. The V and J ends lost 3 bases and 7 bases respectively, with 9 bases between them. Germline V CDR1 and CDR2: SNHLY, FYNNEI.

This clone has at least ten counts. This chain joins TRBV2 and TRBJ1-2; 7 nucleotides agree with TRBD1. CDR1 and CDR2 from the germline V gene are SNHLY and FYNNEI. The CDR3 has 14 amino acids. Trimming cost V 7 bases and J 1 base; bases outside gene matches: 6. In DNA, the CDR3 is TGTGCCAGCACACCGGGACAGAGTAACTATGGCTACACCTTC. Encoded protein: CASTPGQSNYGYTF.

CDR3 nucleotide sequence: TGTGCCAGCAGTTTGCGGCGGGACCCCTACAATGAGCAGTTCTTC. Translation gives CASSLRRDPYNEQFF. The rearrangement uses TRBV27 and TRBJ2-1; tentative D call: TRBD2 (6 bases). The CDR3 length is 15 residues. The germline gives CDR1 MNHEY, CDR2 SMNVEV (reference sequence). V was cut by 3 bases and J by 2 bases, with 11 bases left in between.

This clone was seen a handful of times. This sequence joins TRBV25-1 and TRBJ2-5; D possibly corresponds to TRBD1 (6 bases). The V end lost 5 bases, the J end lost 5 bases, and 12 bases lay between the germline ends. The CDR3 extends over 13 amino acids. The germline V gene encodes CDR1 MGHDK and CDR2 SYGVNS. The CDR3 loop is CASSKQGMETQYF. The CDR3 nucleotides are TGTGCCAGCAGTAAACAGGGAATGGAGACCCAGTACTTC.

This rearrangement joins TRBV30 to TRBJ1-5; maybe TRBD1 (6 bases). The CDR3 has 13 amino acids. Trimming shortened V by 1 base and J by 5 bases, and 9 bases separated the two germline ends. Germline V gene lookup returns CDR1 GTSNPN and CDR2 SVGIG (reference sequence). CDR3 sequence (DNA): TGTGCCTGGAGTGGTCAGGGGTATCAGCCCCAGCATTTT. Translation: CAWSGQGYQPQHF.

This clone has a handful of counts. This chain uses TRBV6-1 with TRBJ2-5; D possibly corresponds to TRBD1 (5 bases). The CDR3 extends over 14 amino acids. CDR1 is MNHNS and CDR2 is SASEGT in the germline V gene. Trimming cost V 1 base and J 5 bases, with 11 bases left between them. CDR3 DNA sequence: TGTGCCAGCAGTGAAGGGCCAGGGCAGGAGACCCAGTACTTC. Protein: CASSEGPGQETQYF.

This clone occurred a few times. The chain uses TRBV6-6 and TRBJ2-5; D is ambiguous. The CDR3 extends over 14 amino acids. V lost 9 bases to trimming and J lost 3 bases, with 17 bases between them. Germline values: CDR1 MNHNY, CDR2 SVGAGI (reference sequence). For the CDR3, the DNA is TGTGCCAGTCAACCCTTCAAGCCCAAAGAGACCCAGTACTTC. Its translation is CASQPFKPKETQYF.

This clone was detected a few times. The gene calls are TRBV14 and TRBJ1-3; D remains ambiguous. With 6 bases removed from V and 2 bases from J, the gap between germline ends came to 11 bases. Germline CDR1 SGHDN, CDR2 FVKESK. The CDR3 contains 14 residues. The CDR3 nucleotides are TGTGCCAGCAGGCCCTCCGGAGCTGGAAACACCATATATTTT. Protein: CASRPSGAGNTIYF.

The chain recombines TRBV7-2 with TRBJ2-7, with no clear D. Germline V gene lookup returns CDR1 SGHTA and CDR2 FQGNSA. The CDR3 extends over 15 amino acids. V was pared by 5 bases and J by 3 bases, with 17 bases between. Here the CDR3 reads CASSPQVGAFYEQYF. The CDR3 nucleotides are TGTGCCAGCAGCCCGCAAGTCGGAGCTTTCTACGAGCAGTACTTC.

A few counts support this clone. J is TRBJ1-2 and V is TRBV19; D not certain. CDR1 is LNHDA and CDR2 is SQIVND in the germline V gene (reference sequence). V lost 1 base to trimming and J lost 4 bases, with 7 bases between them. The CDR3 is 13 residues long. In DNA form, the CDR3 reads TGTGCCAGTAGTATAGGGCCTTCCTATGGCTACACCTTC. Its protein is CASSIGPSYGYTF.

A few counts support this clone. CDR3 loop: CASSQDFESGREETQYF. CDR3 nucleotides: TGCGCCAGCAGCCAAGATTTTGAGAGCGGGAGGGAAGAGACCCAGTACTTC. The chain combines TRBV4-3 with TRBJ2-5; 10 bases are shared with TRBD2. The CDR3 contains 17 residues. Germline V gene data show CDR1 as LGHNA and CDR2 as YSLEER. With 0 bases clipped from V and 3 bases from J, the junction kept 7 bases outside the gene matches.

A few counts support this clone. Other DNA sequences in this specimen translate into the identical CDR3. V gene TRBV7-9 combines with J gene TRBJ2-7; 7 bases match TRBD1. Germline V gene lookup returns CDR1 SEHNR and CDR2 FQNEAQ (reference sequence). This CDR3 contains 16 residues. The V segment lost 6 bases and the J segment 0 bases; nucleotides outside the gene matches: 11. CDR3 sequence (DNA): TGTGCCAGCAGTTCTCCGACTGGGACAGTCTCCTACGAGCAGTACTTC. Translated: CASSSPTGTVSYEQYF.

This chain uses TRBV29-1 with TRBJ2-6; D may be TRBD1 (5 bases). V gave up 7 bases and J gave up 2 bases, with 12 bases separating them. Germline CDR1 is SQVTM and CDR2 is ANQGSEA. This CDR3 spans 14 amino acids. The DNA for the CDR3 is TGCAGCGCAAGGCAGGGAACTGGGGCCAACGTCCTGACTTTC. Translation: CSARQGTGANVLTF.

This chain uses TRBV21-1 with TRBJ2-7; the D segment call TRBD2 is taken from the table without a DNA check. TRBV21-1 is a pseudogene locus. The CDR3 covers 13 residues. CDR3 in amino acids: CASSKDASYEQYF. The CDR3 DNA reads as TGTGCCAGCAGCAAAGATGCTAGCTACGAGCAGTACTTC.

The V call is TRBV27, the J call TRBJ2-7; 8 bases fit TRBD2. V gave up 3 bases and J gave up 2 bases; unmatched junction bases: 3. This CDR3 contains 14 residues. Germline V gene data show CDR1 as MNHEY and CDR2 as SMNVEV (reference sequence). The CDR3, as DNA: TGTGCCAGCAGTTTCCGGGAGGGCCCCTACGAGCAGTACTTC. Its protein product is CASSFREGPYEQYF.

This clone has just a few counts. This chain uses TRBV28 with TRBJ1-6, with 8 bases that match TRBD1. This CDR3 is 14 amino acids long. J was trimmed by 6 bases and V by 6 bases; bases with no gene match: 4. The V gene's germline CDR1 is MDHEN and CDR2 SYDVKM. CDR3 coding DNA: TGTGCCAGCAGGGGAGGGACAGGTAATTCACCCCTCCACTTT. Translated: CASRGGTGNSPLHF.

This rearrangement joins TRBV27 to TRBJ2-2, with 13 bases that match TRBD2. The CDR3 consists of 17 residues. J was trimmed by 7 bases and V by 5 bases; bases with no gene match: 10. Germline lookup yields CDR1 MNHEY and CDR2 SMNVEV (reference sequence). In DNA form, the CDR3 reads TGTGCCAGCAGTCCACGGACTAGCGGGAGACCCGGCGGGGAGCTGTTTTTT. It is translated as CASSPRTSGRPGGELFF.

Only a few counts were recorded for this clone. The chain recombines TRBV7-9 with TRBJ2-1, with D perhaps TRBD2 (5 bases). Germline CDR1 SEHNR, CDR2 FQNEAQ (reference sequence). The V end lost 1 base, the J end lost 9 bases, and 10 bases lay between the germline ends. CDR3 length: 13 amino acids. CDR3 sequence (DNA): TGTGCCAGCAGCTTAGGGGTAGCGACTGAGCAGTTCTTC. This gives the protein CASSLGVATEQFF.

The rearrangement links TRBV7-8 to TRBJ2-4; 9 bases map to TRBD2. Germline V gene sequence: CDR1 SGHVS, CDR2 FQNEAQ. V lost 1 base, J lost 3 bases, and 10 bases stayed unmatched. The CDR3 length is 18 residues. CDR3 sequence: CASSLGGGRADGKNIQYF. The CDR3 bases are TGTGCCAGCAGCTTAGGCGGCGGGAGGGCCGATGGCAAAAACATTCAGTACTTC.

In nucleotides, the CDR3 is TGCGCCAGCAGCCAAGGAGGGCAGGGGGGCCAGCCCCAGCATTTT. Amino acids: CASSQGGQGGQPQHF. The J gene is TRBJ1-5, the V gene TRBV4-1; 7 bases fit TRBD1. Trimming removed 1 base from V and 7 bases from J; junction bases left unmatched: 7. CDR1 and CDR2 (germline): MGHRA, YSYEKL. The CDR3 has 15 amino acids.